This T cell receptor beta chain was sequenced during a study of blood T cell repertoires in COVID-19. TCRdb keeps only in-frame clones here, not all; method: immunoSEQ multiplex PCR. Altogether about 320,000 clones are present, about 89% being singletons, with the ten largest covering approximately 6.5%. The CDR3 spans 19 residues. V was trimmed by 3 bases and J by 1 base, leaving 23 bases between them. This sequence was found in a man in his late teens or twenties who had recovered from COVID-19. The rearrangement uses TRBV5-3 and TRBJ2-1; a possible D gene is TRBD1 (6 bases). TRBV5-3 falls under the ORF class, with uncertain function. Sequenced input: peripheral blood. In nucleotides, the CDR3 is TGTGCCAGAAGCTGTTGTCAGGGGATTTTGGGTGGTTCCTACAATGAGCAGTTCTTC. It encodes CARSCCQGILGGSYNEQFF.